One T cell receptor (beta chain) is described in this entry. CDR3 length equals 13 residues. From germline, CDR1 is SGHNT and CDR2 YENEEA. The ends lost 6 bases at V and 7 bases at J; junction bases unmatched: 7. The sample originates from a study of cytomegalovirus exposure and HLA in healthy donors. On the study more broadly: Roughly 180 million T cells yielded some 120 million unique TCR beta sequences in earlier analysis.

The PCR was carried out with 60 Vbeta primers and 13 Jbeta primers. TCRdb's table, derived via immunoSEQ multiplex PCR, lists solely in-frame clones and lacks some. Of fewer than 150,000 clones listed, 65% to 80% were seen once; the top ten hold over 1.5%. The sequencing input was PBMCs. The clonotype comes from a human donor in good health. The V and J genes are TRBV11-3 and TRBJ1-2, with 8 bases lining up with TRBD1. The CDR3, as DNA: TGTGCCAGCAGATCGACAGGGGAAGGTGGCTACACCTTC. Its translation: CASRSTGEGGYTF. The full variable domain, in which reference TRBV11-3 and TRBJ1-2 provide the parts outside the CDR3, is EAGVVQSPRYKIIEKKQPVAFWCNPISGHNTLYWYLQNLGQGPELLIRYENEEAVDDSQLPKDRFSAERLKGVDSTLKIQPAELGDSAVYLCASRSTGEGGYTFGSGTRLTVV.